These 4 T cell receptor beta chains were all obtained from the same sample, sequenced in a study of T cell responses to AZD1222 COVID-19 vaccine. Sequenced by immunoSEQ multiplex PCR; TCRdb stores in-frame clones only, minus some. The sample contains tens of thousands of clones, 70% to 90% of which appear only once. Sequenced here: peripheral blood, sampled 28 days after the second AZD1222 dose. These receptors all stem from an adult who received the AZD1222 COVID-19 vaccine.

This clone was counted a single time. The chain employs TRBV27 and TRBJ1-4, with 10 bases identical to TRBD1. The CDR3 sequence is 14 residues long. CDR1 is MNHEY, CDR2 SMNVEV, per germline (reference sequence). Trimming removed 6 bases from V and 10 bases from J; junction bases left unmatched: 8. CDR3 DNA: TGTGCCAGCAGGCCGGGACAGGGGTACAGAAAACTGTTTTTT. This codes for CASRPGQGYRKLFF.

This clone was seen a few times. The chain uses TRBV7-9 and TRBJ2-7; D possibly corresponds to TRBD2 (6 bases). V dropped 3 bases and J dropped 3 bases, with 15 bases sitting between them. CDR1 and CDR2 from the germline V gene are SEHNR and FQNEAQ (reference sequence). The CDR3 sequence is 15 residues long. CDR3 loop: CASSFLGGWGYEQYF. The CDR3 DNA follows: TGTGCCAGCAGCTTTCTCGGGGGTTGGGGCTACGAGCAGTACTTC. Supplemented by reference TRBV7-9 and TRBJ2-7, the full variable domain reads DTGVSQNPRHKITKRGQNVTFRCDPISEHNRLYWYRQTLGQGPEFLTYFQNEAQLEKSRLLSDRFSAERPKGSFSTLEIQRTEQGDSAMYLCASSFLGGWGYEQYFGPGTRLTVT.

This clone was observed once. The chain carries TRBV5-6 and TRBJ1-5, with no clear D. This CDR3 comprises 14 residues. Germline values: CDR1 SGHDT, CDR2 YYEEEE. V was cut by 0 bases and J by 0 bases, with 4 bases left in between. The CDR3 DNA is TGTGCCAGCAGCTTGGTTGGTAGCAATCAGCCCCAGCATTTT. This sequence encodes CASSLVGSNQPQHF.

This chain joins TRBV18 and TRBJ2-7; TRBD1 or TRBD2 may be the D gene (5 bases each). V lost 3 bases and J 3 bases, leaving 9 bases between the germline ends. There are 13 residues in the CDR3. Germline V gene data show CDR1 as KGHSH and CDR2 as LQKENI. This CDR3 reads CASSPGTYYEQYF. The CDR3 bases are TGTGCCAGCTCACCCGGGACCTACTACGAGCAGTACTTC.